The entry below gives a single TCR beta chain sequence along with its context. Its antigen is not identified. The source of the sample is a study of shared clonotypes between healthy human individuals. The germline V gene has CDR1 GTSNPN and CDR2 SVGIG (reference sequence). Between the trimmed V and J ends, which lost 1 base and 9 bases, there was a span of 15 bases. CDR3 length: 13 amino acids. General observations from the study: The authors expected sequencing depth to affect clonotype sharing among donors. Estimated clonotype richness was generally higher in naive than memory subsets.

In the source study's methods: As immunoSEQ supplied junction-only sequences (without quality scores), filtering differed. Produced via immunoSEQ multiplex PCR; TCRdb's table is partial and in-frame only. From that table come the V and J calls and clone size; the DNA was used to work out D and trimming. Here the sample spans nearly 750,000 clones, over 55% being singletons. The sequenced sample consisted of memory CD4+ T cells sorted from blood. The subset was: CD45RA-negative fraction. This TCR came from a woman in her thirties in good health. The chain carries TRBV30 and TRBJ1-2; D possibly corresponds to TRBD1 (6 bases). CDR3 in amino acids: CAWSANRDLSYTF. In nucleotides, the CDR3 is TGTGCCTGGAGTGCGAACAGGGACCTGAGCTACACCTTC. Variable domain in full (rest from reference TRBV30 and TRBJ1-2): SQTIHQWPATLVQPVGSPLSLECTVEGTSNPNLYWYRQAAGRGLQLLFYSVGIGQISSEVPQNLSASRPQDRQFILSSKKLLLSDSGFYLCAWSANRDLSYTFGSGTRLTVV.